The 13 T cell receptor beta chains below all came from one sample that was sequenced in a study of blood T cell repertoires in COVID-19. Sequenced by immunoSEQ multiplex PCR; TCRdb stores in-frame clones only, minus some. The table shows 200,000 to 250,000 clones, with approximately 78% occurring only once. The sequencing sample was made of PBMCs or T cells enriched from blood (not recorded which). The receptors here all came from a man aged 35 to 55 who had recovered from COVID-19.

The chain uses TRBV9 and TRBJ1-3; no reliable D call. Germline V gene data show CDR1 as SGDLS and CDR2 as YYNGEE. With 0 bases removed from V and 0 bases from J, the gap between germline ends came to 4 bases. This CDR3 contains 14 residues. CDR3 nucleotides: TGTGCCAGCAGCGTAGACATCTCTGGAAACACCATATATTTT. Its protein is CASSVDISGNTIYF.

V is TRBV7-9 and J is TRBJ1-2; D is unresolved. Germline V gene lookup returns CDR1 SEHNR and CDR2 FQNEAQ (reference sequence). V lost 5 bases and J 13 bases, leaving 26 bases between the germline ends. This CDR3 comprises 15 residues. CDR3 loop: CASSRLEAGKVSSTF. CDR3 nucleotides: TGTGCCAGCAGCCGACTAGAAGCCGGGAAGGTGTCATCCACCTTC.

V and J are TRBV5-6 and TRBJ1-1; TRBD1 aligns across 7 bases. The J segment lost 3 bases and the V segment lost 4 bases, leaving 12 bases of the junction unmatched. Germline lookup yields CDR1 SGHDT and CDR2 YYEEEE. The CDR3 loop spans 16 amino acids. CDR3 in amino acids: CASSPGTANPHTEAFF. The CDR3 nucleotides read TGTGCCAGCAGCCCCGGGACAGCCAACCCCCACACTGAAGCTTTCTTT.

The V gene is TRBV5-1, the J gene TRBJ2-3, with 8 positions matching TRBD1. The CDR3 runs 16 residues. The J segment lost 5 bases and the V segment lost 0 bases, leaving 8 bases of the junction unmatched. The germline V gene encodes CDR1 SGHRS and CDR2 YFSETQ. CDR3 DNA: TGCGCCAGCAGCTTGGGACAGGGGAATAGAAGAGATACGCAGTATTTT. Its translation: CASSLGQGNRRDTQYF.

This clone was seen a single time. This rearrangement joins TRBV6-5 to TRBJ1-1; TRBD1 might be the D (6 bases). From germline, CDR1 is MNHEY and CDR2 SVGAGI. V shed 10 bases and J shed 0 bases, with 18 bases lying between them. CDR3 length equals 15 residues. CDR3 nucleotides: TGTGCCACCCAAGACAGGACAATAATGAACACTGAAGCTTTCTTT. This encodes CATQDRTIMNTEAFF.

This sequence joins TRBV19 and TRBJ2-1, with 10 bases identical to TRBD2. This CDR3 is 18 amino acids long. J was trimmed by 4 bases and V by 5 bases; bases with no gene match: 14. From germline, CDR1 is LNHDA and CDR2 SQIVND (reference sequence). CDR3 sequence reads: CASSSSSGRAPGYNEQFF. CDR3 nucleotide sequence: TGTGCCAGTAGTTCCTCGAGCGGGAGGGCCCCAGGTTACAATGAGCAGTTCTTC.

This chain uses TRBV12-3 or TRBV12-4 with TRBJ1-4; TRBD1 is a possible D gene (5 bases). V dropped 4 bases and J dropped 10 bases, with 7 bases sitting between them. CDR3 size: 11 residues. The CDR3 sequence: CASSSGGKLFF. Here the CDR3 DNA reads TGTGCCAGCAGTTCCGGGGGAAAACTGTTTTTT.

The chain joins TRBV28 to TRBJ1-5; D call uncertain. V was shortened by 7 bases and J by 0 bases, with 7 bases between the two germline ends. The CDR3 is 13 residues long. Germline V gene lookup returns CDR1 MDHEN and CDR2 SYDVKM. Here the CDR3 reads CASTRDSNQPQHF. CDR3 in DNA: TGTGCCAGCACTCGGGATAGCAATCAGCCCCAGCATTTT.

A note on this clone: The sample has other DNA sequences that encode this CDR3 too. The chain combines TRBV18 with TRBJ1-2; perhaps TRBD1 as D (5 bases). With 3 bases removed from V and 2 bases from J, the gap between germline ends came to 7 bases. The germline V gene has CDR1 KGHSH and CDR2 LQKENI. The CDR3 is 13 residues long. CDR3 in DNA: TGTGCCAGCTCACCGGACAAGAACTATGGCTACACCTTC. Its translation: CASSPDKNYGYTF.

In its sample, this clone was seen once. The genes are TRBV11-1 and TRBJ1-2, with 9 bases that match TRBD1. This CDR3 spans 13 amino acids. V was pared by 5 bases and J by 7 bases, with 5 bases of the junction left unmatched. CDR1 and CDR2 (germline): SGHAT, FQDESV (reference sequence). For the CDR3, the DNA is TGTGCCAGCAGCCGGGACAGGGAAGGTGGCTACACCTTC. It encodes CASSRDREGGYTF.

The chain recombines TRBV5-8 with TRBJ1-1; no reliable D call. Deletions cut 5 bases from V and 0 bases from J, with 11 bases between. Germline CDR1 reads SGHTS; CDR2 reads YDEGEE. The CDR3 is 14 amino acids. CDR3 nucleotides: TGTGCCAGCAGGAGGATTGATTTGAACACTGAAGCTTTCTTT. Translation: CASRRIDLNTEAFF.

A remark on this clone: Because the CDR3's place on the DNA is in doubt, the DNA is left out and the CDR3 is given as listed by TCRdb. The J gene is TRBJ1-3, the V gene TRBV6-5; the table's D call, TRBD1, has no DNA check behind it. The germline V gene encodes CDR1 MNHEY and CDR2 SVGAGI. Termini included, the CDR3 measures 15 amino acids. The CDR3 here is CASSFTDVPGNTIYF.

The V and J genes are TRBV5-1 and TRBJ2-7, with 10 positions matching TRBD2. J was trimmed by 4 bases and V by 4 bases; bases with no gene match: 2. The CDR3 length is 13 residues. Germline lookup yields CDR1 SGHRS and CDR2 YFSETQ. Here the CDR3 DNA reads TGCGCCAGCAGCCAGCGGGAGGGGTACGAGCAGTACTTC. It specifies CASSQREGYEQYF.